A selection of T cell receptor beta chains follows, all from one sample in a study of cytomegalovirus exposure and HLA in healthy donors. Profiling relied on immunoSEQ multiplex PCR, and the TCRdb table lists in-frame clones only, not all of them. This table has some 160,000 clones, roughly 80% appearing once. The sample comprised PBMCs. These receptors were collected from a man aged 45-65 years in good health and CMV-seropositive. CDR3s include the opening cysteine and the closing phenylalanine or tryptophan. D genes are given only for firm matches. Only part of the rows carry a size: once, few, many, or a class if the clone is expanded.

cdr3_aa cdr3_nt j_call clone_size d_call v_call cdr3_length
CASSLVTGGAYNEQFF TGTGCCAGCAGCTTGGTTACCGGGGGGGCGTACAATGAGCAGTTCTTC TRBJ2-1 - TRBD2 TRBV5-8 16
CASSPGTGADEQYF TGTGCCAGCAGCCCCGGGACAGGGGCGGACGAGCAGTACTTC TRBJ2-7 few TRBD1 TRBV7-3 14
CASSLNGGGDYEQYF TGTGCCAGCAGCTTAAACGGCGGTGGGGACTACGAGCAGTACTTC TRBJ2-7 few - TRBV5-6 15
CASSLSSGPLDTQYF TGCGCCAGCAGCTTGAGTAGCGGACCTTTAGATACGCAGTATTTT TRBJ2-3 - - TRBV5-1 15
CASSQERGRQPQHF TGCGCCAGCAGCCAAGAAAGGGGTCGGCAGCCCCAGCATTTT TRBJ1-5 - - TRBV4-3 14
CASSLAGGSDEQFF TGTGCCAGCAGCTTAGCGGGGGGCTCGGATGAGCAGTTCTTC TRBJ2-1 - - TRBV11-3 14
CAWSPLRGGSGQPQHF TGTGCCTGGAGCCCCCTCCGGGGGGGGAGTGGTCAGCCCCAGCATTTT TRBJ1-5 - - TRBV30 16
CAISESVGQYAYGYTF TGTGCCATCAGTGAGTCGGTAGGACAGTATGCCTATGGCTACACCTTC TRBJ1-2 - - TRBV10-3 16
CASSLGTGESRSLHF TGCGCCAGCAGCCTCGGGACAGGAGAGAGTAGGTCCCTCCACTTT TRBJ1-6 - TRBD1 TRBV4-1 15
CASSAGTGNSPLHF TGTGCCAGCAGCGCAGGGACAGGGAATTCACCCCTCCACTTT TRBJ1-6 - TRBD1 TRBV7-6 14
CAISEGGDGTEAFF TGTGCCATCAGTGAGGGGGGCGACGGCACTGAAGCTTTCTTT TRBJ1-1 few - TRBV10-3 14
CASSSGQGGWETQYF TGTGCCAGCAGCTCAGGACAGGGAGGATGGGAGACCCAGTACTTC TRBJ2-5 - TRBD1 TRBV7-2 15
CASSLAGGPTDTQYF TGTGCCAGCAGCCTAGCGGGGGGGCCCACAGATACGCAGTATTTT TRBJ2-3 - TRBD2 TRBV6-6 15
CASSPSGGSGELFF TGTGCCAGCAGTCCGAGCGGGGGTTCCGGGGAGCTGTTTTTT TRBJ2-2 - TRBD2 TRBV28 14
CASSEDGGAGSPLHF TGTGCCAGCAGTGAAGATGGGGGGGCAGGATCACCCCTCCACTTT TRBJ1-6 - - TRBV2 15
CASSLAGAGNTEAFF TGTGCCAGCAGCTTAGCGGGCGCAGGCAACACTGAAGCTTTCTTT TRBJ1-1 few - TRBV11-1 15
CSVTFQGTYGYTF TGCAGCGTTACATTTCAGGGAACCTATGGCTACACCTTC TRBJ1-2 - - TRBV29-1 13
CASSQAQGSNQPQHF TGCGCCAGCAGCCAGGCTCAGGGTAGCAATCAGCCCCAGCATTTT TRBJ1-5 - - TRBV4-3 15
CASSRFLREGTGGNTIYF TGTGCCAGCAGCAGATTCCTACGGGAGGGGACGGGCGGAAACACCATATATTTT TRBJ1-3 - - TRBV7-2 18
CASSSVRGGEETQYF TGCGCCAGCAGCTCTGTTCGGGGGGGGGAAGAGACCCAGTACTTC TRBJ2-5 once TRBD2 TRBV4-3 15
CASSPGQEDRQYF TGTGCCAGCAGCCCGGGACAGGAAGATAGGCAGTACTTC TRBJ2-7 - TRBD1 TRBV5-5 13
CASSLALLVETQYF TGCGCCAGCAGCTTGGCCTTACTAGTCGAGACCCAGTACTTC TRBJ2-5 - - TRBV5-1 14
CASSVLGLATQETQYF TGTGCCAGCAGCGTCCTGGGACTAGCGACTCAAGAGACCCAGTACTTC TRBJ2-5 - TRBD2 TRBV9 16
CASSLDRQETQYF TGCGCCAGCAGCTTGGACAGACAAGAGACCCAGTACTTC TRBJ2-5 - - TRBV5-1 13